These T cell receptor beta chains were read from a single sample in a study of regulatory T cells in long-lasting Graves disease. TCRdb used MiXCR to reprocess the multiplex PCR reads, holding one entry per CDR3 protein. The data show about 530,000 distinct CDR3 sequences, about 16% seen once. These data also formed part of another study, on T cells in Graves' hyperthyroidism and ophthalmopathy.

The sequenced sample was peripheral blood mononuclear cells (PBMCs), obtained at new diagnosis, from a patient treated with antithyroid drugs. These receptors came from a woman aged 35-65 years with Graves disease. The CDR3 runs from the conserved cysteine through the conserved F or W.

j_gene,v_gene,CDR3aa
TRBJ1-2,TRBV6-5,CASSLPGTAEVNYGYTF
TRBJ2-5,TRBV20-1,CSALAGLQETQYF
TRBJ2-7,TRBV12-3/TRBV12-4,CASSLGGYYEQYF
TRBJ2-7,TRBV2,CASSDRFYYEQYF
TRBJ1-2,TRBV3-1,CASSTRAGAGDGYTF
TRBJ1-1,TRBV29-1,CSVGQGARSTEAFF
TRBJ2-2,TRBV12-3/TRBV12-4,CASSLRQNTGELFF
TRBJ1-1,TRBV12-5,CASGSPGPEAFF
TRBJ2-1,TRBV3-1,CASRARQGYNEQFF
TRBJ2-1,TRBV7-9,CASSPRGPGDEQFF
TRBJ1-1,TRBV20-1,CSAGQGGTEAFF
TRBJ2-3,TRBV6-1,CASSKLGTDTQYF
TRBJ1-4,TRBV2,CASSWIPEKLFF
TRBJ2-4,TRBV6-1,CAGGPGGATKNIQYF
TRBJ1-1,TRBV28,CAGFRQGVTFF
TRBJ2-4,TRBV11-2,CASSSRGYEYF
TRBJ2-7,TRBV5-1,CASSLVGWDRGYEQYF
TRBJ2-2,TRBV5-1,CASSLDASSPTGELFF
TRBJ2-5,TRBV10-3,CAITEGRGGEETQYF
TRBJ2-2,TRBV7-9,CASSQIDTTRIGELFF
TRBJ2-5,TRBV20-1,CSASPGGGETQYF
TRBJ2-2,TRBV4-1,CASSQVGPGELFF
TRBJ2-3,TRBV12-5,CASGRGGPTDTQYF